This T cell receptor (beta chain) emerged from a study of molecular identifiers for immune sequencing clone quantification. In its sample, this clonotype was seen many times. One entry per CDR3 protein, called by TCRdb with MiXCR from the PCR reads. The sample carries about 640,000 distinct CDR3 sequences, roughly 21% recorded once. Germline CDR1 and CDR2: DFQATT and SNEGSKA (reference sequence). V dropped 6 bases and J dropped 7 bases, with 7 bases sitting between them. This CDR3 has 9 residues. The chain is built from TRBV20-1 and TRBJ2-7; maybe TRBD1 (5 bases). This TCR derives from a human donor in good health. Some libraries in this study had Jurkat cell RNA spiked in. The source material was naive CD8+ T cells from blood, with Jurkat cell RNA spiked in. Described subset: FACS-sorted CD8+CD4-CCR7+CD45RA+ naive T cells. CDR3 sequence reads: CSASGEQYF. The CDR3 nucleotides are TGCAGTGCCTCAGGGGAGCAGTACTTC.